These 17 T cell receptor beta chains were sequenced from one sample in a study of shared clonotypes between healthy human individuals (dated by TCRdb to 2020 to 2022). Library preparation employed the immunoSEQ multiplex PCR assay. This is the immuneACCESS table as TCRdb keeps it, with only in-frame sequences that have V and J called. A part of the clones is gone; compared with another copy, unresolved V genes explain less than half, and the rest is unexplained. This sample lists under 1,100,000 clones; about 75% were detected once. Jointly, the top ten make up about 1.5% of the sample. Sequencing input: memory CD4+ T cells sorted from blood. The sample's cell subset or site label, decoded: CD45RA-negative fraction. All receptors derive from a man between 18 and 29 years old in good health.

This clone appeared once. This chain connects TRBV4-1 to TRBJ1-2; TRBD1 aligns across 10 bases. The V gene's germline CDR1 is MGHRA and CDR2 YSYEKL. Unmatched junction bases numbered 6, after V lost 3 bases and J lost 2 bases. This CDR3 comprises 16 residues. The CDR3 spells CASSHDRDRGNYGYTF. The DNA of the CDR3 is TGCGCCAGCAGCCATGACCGGGACAGGGGAAACTATGGCTACACCTTC.

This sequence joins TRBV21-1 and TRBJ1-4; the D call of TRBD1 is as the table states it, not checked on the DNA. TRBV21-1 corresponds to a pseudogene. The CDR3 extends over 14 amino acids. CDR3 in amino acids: CASSSPGINEKLFF. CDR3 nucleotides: TGTGCCAGCAGCAGCCCAGGGATTAATGAAAAACTGTTTTTT.

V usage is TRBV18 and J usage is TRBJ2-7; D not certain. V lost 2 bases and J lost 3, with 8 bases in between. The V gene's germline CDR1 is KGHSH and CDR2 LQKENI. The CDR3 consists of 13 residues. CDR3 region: CASSPAQVYEQYF. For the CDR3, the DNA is TGTGCCAGCTCACCAGCCCAGGTCTACGAGCAGTACTTC.

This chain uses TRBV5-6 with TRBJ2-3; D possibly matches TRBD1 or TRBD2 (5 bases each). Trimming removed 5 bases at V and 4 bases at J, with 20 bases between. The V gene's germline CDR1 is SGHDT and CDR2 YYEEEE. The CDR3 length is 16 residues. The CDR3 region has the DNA TGTGCCAGCAGACCCCCGGGACCTGGCCGCGCAGATACGCAGTATTTT. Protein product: CASRPPGPGRADTQYF.

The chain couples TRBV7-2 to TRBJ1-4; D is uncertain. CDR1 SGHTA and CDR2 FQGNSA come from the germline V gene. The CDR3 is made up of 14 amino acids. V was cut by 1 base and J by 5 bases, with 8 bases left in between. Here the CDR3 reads CASSLGSSNEKLFF. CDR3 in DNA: TGTGCCAGCAGCTTAGGCAGCTCGAATGAAAAACTGTTTTTT.

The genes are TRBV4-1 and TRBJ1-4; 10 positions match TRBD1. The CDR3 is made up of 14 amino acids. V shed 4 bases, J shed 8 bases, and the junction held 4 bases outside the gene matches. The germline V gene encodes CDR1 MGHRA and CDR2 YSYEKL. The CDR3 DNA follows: TGCGCCAGCAGCCTGGAGGGACAGGGGGAAAAACTGTTTTTT. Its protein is CASSLEGQGEKLFF.

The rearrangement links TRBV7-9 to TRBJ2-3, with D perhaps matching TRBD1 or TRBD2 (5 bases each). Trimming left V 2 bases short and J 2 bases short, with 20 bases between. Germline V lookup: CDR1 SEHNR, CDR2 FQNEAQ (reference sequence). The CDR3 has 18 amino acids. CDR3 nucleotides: TGTGCCAGCAGCTTATCGTCAGTTTGGGGGATTAACACAGATACGCAGTATTTT. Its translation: CASSLSSVWGINTDTQYF.

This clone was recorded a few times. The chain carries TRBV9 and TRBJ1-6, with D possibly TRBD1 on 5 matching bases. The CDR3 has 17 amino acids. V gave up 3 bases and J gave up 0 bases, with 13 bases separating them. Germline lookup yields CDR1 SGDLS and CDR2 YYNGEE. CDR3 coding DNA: TGTGCCAGCAGCGAAAGACAGATCTACTCCTATAATTCACCCCTCCACTTT. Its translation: CASSERQIYSYNSPLHF.

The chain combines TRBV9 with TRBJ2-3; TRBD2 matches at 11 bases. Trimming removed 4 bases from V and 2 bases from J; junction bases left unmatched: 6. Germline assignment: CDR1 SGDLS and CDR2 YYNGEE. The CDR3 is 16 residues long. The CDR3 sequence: CASSKGLAEFTDTQYF. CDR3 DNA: TGTGCCAGCAGCAAGGGACTAGCGGAATTCACAGATACGCAGTATTTT.

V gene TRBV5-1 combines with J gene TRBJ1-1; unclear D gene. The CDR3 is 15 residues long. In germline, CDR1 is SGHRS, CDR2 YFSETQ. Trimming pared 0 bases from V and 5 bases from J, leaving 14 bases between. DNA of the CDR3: TGCGCCAGCAGCTTGGCTTTCGGGGTCGGTACTGAAGCTTTCTTT. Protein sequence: CASSLAFGVGTEAFF.

The CDR3 is CASSLAWLSTDTQYF. The CDR3 DNA reads TGTGCCAGCAGCTTAGCGTGGCTATCCACAGATACGCAGTATTTT. The chain combines TRBV7-9 with TRBJ2-3, with unresolved D. Trimming cost V 0 bases and J 2 bases, with 9 bases left between them. Germline V gene lookup returns CDR1 SEHNR and CDR2 FQNEAQ (reference sequence). The CDR3 contains 15 residues.

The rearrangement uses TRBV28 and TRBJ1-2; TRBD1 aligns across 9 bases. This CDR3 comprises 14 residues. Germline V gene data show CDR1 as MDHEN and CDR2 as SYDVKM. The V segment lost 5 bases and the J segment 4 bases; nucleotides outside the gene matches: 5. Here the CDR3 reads CASSTGGAGYGYTF. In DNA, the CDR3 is TGTGCCAGCAGTACAGGGGGCGCGGGCTATGGCTACACCTTC.

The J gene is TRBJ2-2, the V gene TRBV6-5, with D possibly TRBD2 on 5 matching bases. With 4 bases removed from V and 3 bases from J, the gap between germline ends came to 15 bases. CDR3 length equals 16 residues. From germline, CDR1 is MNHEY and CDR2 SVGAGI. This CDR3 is CASSWTLTIHTGELFF. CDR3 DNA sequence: TGTGCCAGCAGTTGGACTCTCACGATCCACACCGGGGAGCTGTTTTTT.

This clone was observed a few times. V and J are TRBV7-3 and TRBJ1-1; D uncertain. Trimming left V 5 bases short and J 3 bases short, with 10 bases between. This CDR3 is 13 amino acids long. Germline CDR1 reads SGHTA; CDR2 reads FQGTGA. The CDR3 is CASSPSRDTEAFF. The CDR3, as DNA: TGTGCCAGCAGCCCCTCCCGAGACACTGAAGCTTTCTTT.

The CDR3 DNA follows: TGTGCCAGCTCACCCCCTCCAGGCTTGATGGAAAAACTGTTTTTT. Translated: CASSPPPGLMEKLFF. This chain links TRBV18 with TRBJ1-4; no reliable D call. This CDR3 has 15 residues. The V end was cut by 3 bases, the J end by 8 bases, with 16 bases between. The germline CDR1 and CDR2 sequences are KGHSH and LQKENI.

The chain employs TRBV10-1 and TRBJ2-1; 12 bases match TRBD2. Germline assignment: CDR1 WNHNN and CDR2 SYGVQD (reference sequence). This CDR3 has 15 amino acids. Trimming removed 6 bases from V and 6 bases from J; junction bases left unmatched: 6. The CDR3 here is CASSSRTSGINEQFF. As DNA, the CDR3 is TGCGCCAGCAGCAGCAGGACTAGCGGGATCAATGAGCAGTTCTTC.

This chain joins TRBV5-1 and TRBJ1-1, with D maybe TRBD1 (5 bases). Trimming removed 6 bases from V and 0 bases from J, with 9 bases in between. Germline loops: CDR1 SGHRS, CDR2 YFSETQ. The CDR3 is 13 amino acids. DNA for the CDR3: TGCGCCAGCATTCCGGACATGAACACTGAAGCTTTCTTT. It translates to CASIPDMNTEAFF.